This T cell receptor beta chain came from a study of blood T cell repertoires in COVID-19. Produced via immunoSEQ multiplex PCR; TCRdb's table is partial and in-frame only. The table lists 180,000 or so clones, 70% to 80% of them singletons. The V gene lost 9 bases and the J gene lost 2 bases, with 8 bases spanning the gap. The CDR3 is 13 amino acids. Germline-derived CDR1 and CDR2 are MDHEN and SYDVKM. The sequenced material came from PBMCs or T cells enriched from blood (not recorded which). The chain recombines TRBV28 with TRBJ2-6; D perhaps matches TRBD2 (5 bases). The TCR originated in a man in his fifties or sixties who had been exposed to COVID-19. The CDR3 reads CARREPGANVLTF. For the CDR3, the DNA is TGTGCCAGGAGGGAGCCTGGGGCCAACGTCCTGACTTTC. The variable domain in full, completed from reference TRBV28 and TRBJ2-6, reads DVKVTQSSRYLVKRTGEKVFLECVQDMDHENMFWYRQDPGLGLRLIYFSYDVKMKEKGDIPEGYSVSREKKERFSLILESASTNQTSMYLCARREPGANVLTFGAGSRLTVL.